These 4 T cell receptor beta chains share one sample of origin, sequenced in a study of T cells in Graves' hyperthyroidism and ophthalmopathy. Researchers took RNA transcripts and amplified the TCR beta CDR3 regions from them. HTBI primers were used for first-round RT-PCR of the TCR CDR3. TCRdb re-derived calls from the multiplex PCR reads in MiXCR, one entry per CDR3 protein. The sample includes more than 500,000 distinct CDR3 sequences, 15% to 20% seen only once; the top ten take around 4%. The specimen sequenced was blood. The receptors here all came from a woman aged 25 to 45 with Graves' hyperthyroidism.

The chain carries TRBV24-1 and TRBJ2-3; 10 bases line up with TRBD2. The CDR3 length is 16 residues. Looked up from germline, CDR1 is KGHDR and CDR2 is SFDVKD. V shed 6 bases, J shed 3 bases, and the junction held 8 bases outside the gene matches. CDR3 bases: TGTGCCACCAGTACGCTAGCGGGAGCGAAGACAGATACGCAGTATTTT. It translates to CATSTLAGAKTDTQYF.

The CDR3 is CREVIPCPQHF. The CDR3 DNA reads TGCAGAGAGGTGATTCCTTGCCCCCAGCATTTT. The gene calls are TRBV29-1 and TRBJ1-5, with no clear D. There are 11 residues in the CDR3. The V gene's germline CDR1 is SQVTM and CDR2 ANQGSEA.

The gene calls are TRBV30 and TRBJ2-1; D gene uncertain. Germline CDR1 reads GTSNPN; CDR2 reads SVGIG (reference sequence). Trimming left V 0 bases short and J 8 bases short, with 14 bases between. The CDR3 length is 14 residues. This chain's CDR3 is CAWSVVDLYDEQFF. As DNA, the CDR3 is TGTGCCTGGAGTGTAGTGGACCTTTATGATGAGCAGTTCTTC. Full variable domain (missing parts from reference TRBV30 and TRBJ2-1): SQTIHQWPATLVQPVGSPLSLECTVEGTSNPNLYWYRQAAGRGLQLLFYSVGIGQISSEVPQNLSASRPQDRQFILSSKKLLLSDSGFYLCAWSVVDLYDEQFFGPGTRLTVL.

To note about this clonotype: A read error may be the cause here, since a much bigger clone is one base away. V gene TRBV3-1 combines with J gene TRBJ1-1; D possibly corresponds to TRBD1 (6 bases). CDR1 LGHDT and CDR2 YNNKEL come from the germline V gene (reference sequence). There are 16 residues in the CDR3. The CDR3 DNA reads TGTGCCGGCAGCCAACACCAGACAGGAGGTTACACTGAAGCTTTCTTT. Translated, it gives CAGSQHQTGGYTEAFF.